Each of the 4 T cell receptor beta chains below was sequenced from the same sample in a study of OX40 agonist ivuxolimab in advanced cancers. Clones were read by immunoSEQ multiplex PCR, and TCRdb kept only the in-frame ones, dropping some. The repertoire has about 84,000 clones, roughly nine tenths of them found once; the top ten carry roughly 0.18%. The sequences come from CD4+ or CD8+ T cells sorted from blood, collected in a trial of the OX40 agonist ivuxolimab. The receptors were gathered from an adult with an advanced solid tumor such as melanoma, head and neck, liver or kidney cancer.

The CDR3 spells CASSLADRGYQETQYF. In DNA form, the CDR3 reads TGTGCCAGCAGCTTGGCCGACAGGGGGTACCAAGAGACCCAGTACTTC. The J gene is TRBJ2-5, the V gene TRBV5-6; 9 bases line up with TRBD1. The CDR3 contains 16 residues. In germline, CDR1 is SGHDT, CDR2 YYEEEE. V shed 0 bases and J 0 bases; nucleotides not matched to a gene: 3.

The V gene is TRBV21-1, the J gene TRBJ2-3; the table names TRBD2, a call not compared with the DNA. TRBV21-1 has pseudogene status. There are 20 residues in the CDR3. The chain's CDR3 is CASSKLGRGAGALCTDTQYF. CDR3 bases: TGTGCCAGCAGCAAACTAGGCCGTGGCGCGGGGGCCCTTTGCACAGATACGCAGTATTTT.

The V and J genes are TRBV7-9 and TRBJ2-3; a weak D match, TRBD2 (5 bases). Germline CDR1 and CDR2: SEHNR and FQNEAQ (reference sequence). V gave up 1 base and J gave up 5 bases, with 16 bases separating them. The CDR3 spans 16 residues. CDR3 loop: CASSLGPRAGEDTQYF. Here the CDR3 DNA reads TGTGCCAGCAGCTTAGGACCCCGGGCCGGGGAAGATACGCAGTATTTT.

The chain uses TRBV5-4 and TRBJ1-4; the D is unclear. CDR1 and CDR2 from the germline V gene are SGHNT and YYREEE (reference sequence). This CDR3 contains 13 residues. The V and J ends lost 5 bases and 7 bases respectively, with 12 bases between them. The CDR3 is CASRATGAEKLFF. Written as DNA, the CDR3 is TGTGCCAGCAGGGCCACTGGAGCTGAAAAACTGTTTTTT.